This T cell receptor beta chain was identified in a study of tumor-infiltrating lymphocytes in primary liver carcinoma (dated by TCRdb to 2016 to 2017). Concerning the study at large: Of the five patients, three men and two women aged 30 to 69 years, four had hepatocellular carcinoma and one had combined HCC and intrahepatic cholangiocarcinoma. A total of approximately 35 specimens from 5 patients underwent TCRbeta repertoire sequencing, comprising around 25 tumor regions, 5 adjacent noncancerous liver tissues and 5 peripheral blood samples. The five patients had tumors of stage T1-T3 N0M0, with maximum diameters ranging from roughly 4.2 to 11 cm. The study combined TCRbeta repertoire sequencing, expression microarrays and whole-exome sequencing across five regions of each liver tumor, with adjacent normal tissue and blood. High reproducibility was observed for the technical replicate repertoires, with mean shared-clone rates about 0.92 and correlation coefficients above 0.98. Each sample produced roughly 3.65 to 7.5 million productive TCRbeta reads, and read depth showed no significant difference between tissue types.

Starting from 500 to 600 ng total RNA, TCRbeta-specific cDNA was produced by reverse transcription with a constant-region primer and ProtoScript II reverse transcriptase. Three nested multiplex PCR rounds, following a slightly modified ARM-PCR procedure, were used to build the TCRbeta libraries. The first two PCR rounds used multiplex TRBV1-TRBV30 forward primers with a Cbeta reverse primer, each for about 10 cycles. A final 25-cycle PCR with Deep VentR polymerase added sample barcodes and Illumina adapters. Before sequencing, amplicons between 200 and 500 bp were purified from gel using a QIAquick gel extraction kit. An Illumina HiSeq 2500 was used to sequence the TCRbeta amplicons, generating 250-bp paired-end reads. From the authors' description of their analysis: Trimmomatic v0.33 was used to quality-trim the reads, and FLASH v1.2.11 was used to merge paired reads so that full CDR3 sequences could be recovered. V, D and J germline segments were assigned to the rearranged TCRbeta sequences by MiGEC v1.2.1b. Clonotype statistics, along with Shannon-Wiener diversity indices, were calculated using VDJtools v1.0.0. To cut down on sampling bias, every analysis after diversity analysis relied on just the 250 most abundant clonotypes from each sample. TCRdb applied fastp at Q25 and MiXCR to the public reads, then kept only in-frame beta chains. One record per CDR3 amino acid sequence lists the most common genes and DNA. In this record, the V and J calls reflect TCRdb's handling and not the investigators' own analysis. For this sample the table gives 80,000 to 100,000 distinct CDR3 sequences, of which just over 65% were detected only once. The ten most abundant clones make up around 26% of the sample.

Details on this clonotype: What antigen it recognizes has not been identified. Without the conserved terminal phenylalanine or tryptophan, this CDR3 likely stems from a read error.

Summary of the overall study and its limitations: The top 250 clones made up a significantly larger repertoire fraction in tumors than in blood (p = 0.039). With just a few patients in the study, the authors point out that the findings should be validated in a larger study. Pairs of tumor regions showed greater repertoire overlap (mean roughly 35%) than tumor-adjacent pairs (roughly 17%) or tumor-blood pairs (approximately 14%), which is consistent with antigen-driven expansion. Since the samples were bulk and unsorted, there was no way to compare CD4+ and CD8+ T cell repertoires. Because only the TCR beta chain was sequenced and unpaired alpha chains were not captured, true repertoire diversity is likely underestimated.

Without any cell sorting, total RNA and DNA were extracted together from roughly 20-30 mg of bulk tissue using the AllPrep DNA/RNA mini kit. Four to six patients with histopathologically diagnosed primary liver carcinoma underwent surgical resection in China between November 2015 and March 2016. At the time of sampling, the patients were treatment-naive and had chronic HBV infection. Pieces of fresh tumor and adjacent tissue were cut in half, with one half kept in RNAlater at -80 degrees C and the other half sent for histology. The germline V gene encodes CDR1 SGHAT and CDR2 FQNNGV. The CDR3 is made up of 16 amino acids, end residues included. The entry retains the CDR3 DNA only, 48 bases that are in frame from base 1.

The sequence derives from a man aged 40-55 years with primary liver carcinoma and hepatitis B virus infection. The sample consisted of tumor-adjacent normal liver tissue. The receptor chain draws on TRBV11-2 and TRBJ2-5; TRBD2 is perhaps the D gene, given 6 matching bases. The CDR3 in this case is CASRSWDSAHHETQYS. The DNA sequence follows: TGTGCCAGCAGATCCTGGGACTCTGCCCACCATGAGACCCAGTACTCC.